Described below is a single T cell receptor (beta chain) sequence and its context. What it binds is not known. The PCR ran on 60 Vbeta and 13 Jbeta primers. The repertoire was sequenced with immunoSEQ multiplex PCR; TCRdb's copy has only in-frame clones and lacks some. The sample lists about 200,000 clones, over 60% occurring once. These data belong to a study of cytomegalovirus exposure and HLA in healthy donors. Study background: An early data release held approximately 80 million unique TCRs from HLA-typed donors. Overall study findings and caveats: In an earlier analysis, about 87% or about 30%: the productive usage of most TCR beta V segments.

This sequence was found in a man younger than 35 in good health and CMV-seronegative. The material sequenced was PBMCs.

The CDR3 bases are TGTGCCAGCAGTTCGAGTCACAATCAGCCCCAGCATTTT. Translating gives CASSSSHNQPQHF. The chain recombines TRBV6-6 with TRBJ1-5, with unresolved D. Germline lookup yields CDR1 MNHNY and CDR2 SVGAGI (reference sequence). Trimming cost V 4 bases and J 3 bases, with 7 bases left between them. The CDR3 is 13 residues long.